Each of the 11 T cell receptor beta chains below was sequenced from the same sample in a study of blood T cell repertoires in COVID-19. The assay was immunoSEQ multiplex PCR, and TCRdb's table has in-frame clones only and misses some. The table lists 240,000 or so clones, 70% to 85% of them singletons. Sequenced sample: peripheral blood. These receptors all stem from a woman aged 80 or older with acute or convalescent COVID-19.

This chain uses TRBV28 with TRBJ1-2, with a weak D call TRBD1 (5 bases). CDR1 is MDHEN, CDR2 SYDVKM, per germline. With 7 bases removed from V and 4 bases from J, the gap between germline ends came to 10 bases. The CDR3 covers 12 residues. The CDR3 DNA sequence: TGTGCCAGCACCTCGGGGGGCTATGGCTACACCTTC. Amino acid sequence: CASTSGGYGYTF.

This clone was recorded once. The CDR3 sequence is CAISPGLAGGREQYF. The CDR3 DNA reads as TGTGCCATCAGCCCGGGACTAGCGGGGGGGCGCGAGCAGTACTTC. The rearrangement uses TRBV10-3 and TRBJ2-7; 16 bases are shared with TRBD2. From germline, CDR1 is ENHRY and CDR2 SYGVKD. This CDR3 is built from 15 residues. Losses at the gene ends were 6 bases for V and 6 bases for J; bases not matched to a gene: 5.

This clone came up once. The rearrangement links TRBV24-1 to TRBJ2-1; D is ambiguous. Germline-derived CDR1 and CDR2 are KGHDR and SFDVKD. The CDR3 extends over 22 amino acids. V dropped 0 bases and J dropped 2 bases, with 28 bases sitting between them. The CDR3 sequence is CATSDLEVSKESLSRPYNEQFF. The DNA of the CDR3 is TGTGCCACCAGTGATTTGGAGGTTAGTAAGGAATCGCTATCTCGTCCCTACAATGAGCAGTTCTTC.

This chain links TRBV5-1 with TRBJ1-4, with D hard to call. Germline lookup yields CDR1 SGHRS and CDR2 YFSETQ. This CDR3 is built from 15 residues. V gave up 2 bases and J gave up 9 bases, with 17 bases separating them. The CDR3 here is CASSLEGEPTQKLFF. CDR3 DNA sequence: TGCGCCAGCAGCTTAGAGGGCGAACCTACTCAAAAACTGTTTTTT. Combining the CDR3 with reference TRBV5-1 and TRBJ1-4 gives the whole variable domain KAGVTQTPRYLIKTRGQQVTLSCSPISGHRSVSWYQQTPGQGLQFLFEYFSETQRNKGNFPGRFSGRQFSNSRSEMNVSTLELGDSALYLCASSLEGEPTQKLFFGSGTQLSVL.

This chain connects TRBV5-6 to TRBJ2-1; D is ambiguous. The CDR3 sequence is 11 residues long. V gave up 1 base and J gave up 10 bases, with 6 bases separating them. Germline V gene data show CDR1 as SGHDT and CDR2 as YYEEEE. The chain's CDR3 is CASSLNYEQFF. The DNA for the CDR3 is TGTGCCAGCAGCTTGAACTACGAGCAGTTCTTC.

In nucleotides, the CDR3 is TGCGCCAGCGCTATCCCCCCGACAGGGGTTGGCCAAGAGACCCAGTACTTC. This gives the protein CASAIPPTGVGQETQYF. The genes are TRBV5-1 and TRBJ2-5; 8 bases map to TRBD1. With V trimmed by 7 bases and J by 1 base, 15 bases remained unmatched. Germline V gene sequence: CDR1 SGHRS, CDR2 YFSETQ. The CDR3 spans 17 residues.

V and J are TRBV10-3 and TRBJ1-4; D remains unclear. Trimming took 0 bases from V and 4 from J, leaving 12 bases between them. CDR3 length equals 16 residues. Germline assignment: CDR1 ENHRY and CDR2 SYGVKD. Here the CDR3 DNA reads TGTGCCATCAGTGAGTCGAAAAACAGCTTTAATGAAAAACTGTTTTTT. Protein: CAISESKNSFNEKLFF.

The chain couples TRBV5-4 to TRBJ1-2; 10 nucleotides agree with TRBD1. Germline V CDR1 and CDR2: SGHNT, YYREEE (reference sequence). V trimming: 4 bases; J trimming: 6 bases; junction bases outside the gene matches: 15. This CDR3 has 17 residues. The CDR3 sequence is CASSGQIIKTGGDGYTF. In DNA, the CDR3 is TGTGCCAGCAGCGGACAAATAATAAAGACAGGGGGCGATGGCTACACCTTC. The full variable domain, its missing parts supplied by reference TRBV5-4 and TRBJ1-2, is ETGVTQSPTHLIKTRGQQVTLRCSSQSGHNTVSWYQQALGQGPQFIFQYYREEENGRGNFPPRFSGLQFPNYSSELNVNALELDDSALYLCASSGQIIKTGGDGYTFGSGTRLTVV.

This chain joins TRBV19 and TRBJ1-1; TRBD1 might be the D (5 bases). Trimming stripped 3 bases from V and 3 bases from J, with 11 bases between. The germline gives CDR1 LNHDA, CDR2 SQIVND (reference sequence). The CDR3 is 14 residues long. Here the CDR3 DNA reads TGTGCCAGTAGTATGAAAGGAGGGGACACTGAAGCTTTCTTT. It codes for CASSMKGGDTEAFF.

The count of this clone is one. J is TRBJ1-2 and V is TRBV2, with unresolved D. Germline CDR1 and CDR2: SNHLY and FYNNEI. V gave up 6 bases and J gave up 4 bases, with 12 bases separating them. The CDR3 has 13 amino acids. DNA for the CDR3: TGTGCCAGCAGACCCCGGGAGGGCTATGGCTACACCTTC. It specifies CASRPREGYGYTF.

This chain connects TRBV7-2 to TRBJ1-5; TRBD1 matches at 9 bases. The CDR3 runs 13 residues. V was clipped by 6 bases and J by 9 bases; unmatched bases: 6. Germline CDR1 and CDR2: SGHTA and FQGNSA. CDR3 DNA: TGTGCCAGCAGGCGACAGGGGGAAGGGCCCCAGCATTTT. Translated, it gives CASRRQGEGPQHF.